This T cell receptor (beta chain) was observed in a study of blood T cell repertoires in COVID-19. Overall study context: The United States, Italy and Spain were the sources of the acute and convalescent COVID-19 samples. Nucleic acid was either cDNA or gDNA, and it came from T cells, B-cell-depleted T cells, or PBMCs.

This CDR3 comprises 14 residues. Germline CDR1 is LNHDA and CDR2 is SQIVND (reference sequence). The junction had 5 bases not matched to a gene; V was cut back by 6 bases and J by 5 bases. The table came from immunoSEQ multiplex PCR; TCRdb's copy has only in-frame clones and leaves some out. The sample has about 230,000 clones, 65% to 85% seen once. This chain connects TRBV19 to TRBJ1-1; 11 nucleotides match TRBD1. The sequence derives from a man in his forties or fifties with active or convalescent COVID-19. Sequencing was done on a sample of peripheral blood. The CDR3 sequence is CASSRDRGRTEAFF. The DNA for the CDR3 is TGTGCCAGTAGCCGGGACAGGGGGAGGACTGAAGCTTTCTTT.